Below, 5 T cell receptor beta chains from the same sample are listed, as sequenced in a study of CD8 T cells in Susac syndrome. With random hexamers, reverse transcription was performed on roughly 0.5 to 1 ug of RNA. From the immunoSEQ multiplex PCR reads, TCRdb called clonotypes with MiXCR, one entry per CDR3 protein. Of about 290,000 distinct CDR3 sequences in the sample, around nine tenths were seen once. Sequencing input: CD8+ T cells from PBMCs. The receptors originated from a human donor with multiple sclerosis.

This clonotype has a handful of counts. This chain links TRBV4-3 with TRBJ2-7; D is ambiguous. V lost 0 bases to trimming and J lost 2 bases, with 14 bases between them. Germline V gene sequence: CDR1 LGHNA, CDR2 YSLEER. The CDR3 totals 16 residues. The CDR3 is CASSQDPWAVPYEQYF. The CDR3 DNA reads as TGCGCCAGCAGCCAAGACCCCTGGGCGGTTCCCTACGAGCAGTACTTC.

The chain combines TRBV10-3 with TRBJ2-7, with 10 bases fitting TRBD1. The V segment lost 6 bases and the J segment 0 bases; nucleotides outside the gene matches: 2. The V gene's germline CDR1 is ENHRY and CDR2 SYGVKD. The CDR3 is 14 amino acids. This chain's CDR3 is CAIRDRGISYEQYF. DNA for the CDR3: TGTGCCATCAGGGACAGGGGGATCTCCTACGAGCAGTACTTC.

The CDR3 region has the DNA TGCGCCAGCAGCCAATGGGTCGGGGGGGCCGAGACCCAGTACTTC. This gives the protein CASSQWVGGAETQYF. The J gene is TRBJ2-5, the V gene TRBV4-1; 8 nucleotides align to TRBD2. Looked up from germline, CDR1 is MGHRA and CDR2 is YSYEKL. J lost 5 bases, V lost 2 bases, and 7 bases had no gene match. CDR3 length equals 15 residues.

This clonotype was recorded at least ten times. The V gene is TRBV7-2, the J gene TRBJ1-4; D possibly corresponds to TRBD1 (5 bases). The germline V gene encodes CDR1 SGHTA and CDR2 FQGNSA. The V and J ends lost 1 base and 6 bases respectively, with 12 bases between them. This CDR3 spans 15 amino acids. The DNA for the CDR3 is TGTGCCAGCAGCTTAGAGGCAGGGTCGGATGAAAAACTGTTTTTT. This gives the protein CASSLEAGSDEKLFF.

This chain links TRBV12-3 or TRBV12-4 with TRBJ2-5; the match to TRBD1 covers 9 bases. V shed 4 bases and J 2 bases; nucleotides not matched to a gene: 8. CDR3 length: 16 amino acids. CDR3 DNA: TGTGCCAGCAGTTCTACCCTAGGACAGGGGCAAGAGACCCAGTACTTC. It encodes CASSSTLGQGQETQYF.